These T cell receptor beta chains were read from a single sample in a study of blood T cell repertoires in COVID-19. The assay was immunoSEQ multiplex PCR, and TCRdb's table has in-frame clones only and misses some. The table shows under 200,000 clones, with about 88% occurring only once. The sequencing input was PBMCs or T cells enriched from blood (not recorded which). All receptors derive from a woman aged 40 to 55 in a cohort exposed to, infected with or recovered from COVID-19 (not recorded which). Both conserved end residues are part of each CDR3. Fields, in order: V gene, CDR3 protein.

>TRBV4-3
CASSQVFRDGGYTF
>TRBV30
CAWGVKGAYYGYTF
>TRBV20-1
CSARTGGEQYF
>TRBV28
CASRLPGQGAGNTIYF
>TRBV7-2
CASSLLVGAADTQYF
>TRBV12-3/TRBV12-4
CASSLGSYEQYF
>TRBV7-2
CASSTRRGTEAFF
>TRBV5-1
CASSTLAGGGETQYF
>TRBV7-9
CASSLAGVAGARQETQYF
>TRBV27
CASSGAGSNTEAFF